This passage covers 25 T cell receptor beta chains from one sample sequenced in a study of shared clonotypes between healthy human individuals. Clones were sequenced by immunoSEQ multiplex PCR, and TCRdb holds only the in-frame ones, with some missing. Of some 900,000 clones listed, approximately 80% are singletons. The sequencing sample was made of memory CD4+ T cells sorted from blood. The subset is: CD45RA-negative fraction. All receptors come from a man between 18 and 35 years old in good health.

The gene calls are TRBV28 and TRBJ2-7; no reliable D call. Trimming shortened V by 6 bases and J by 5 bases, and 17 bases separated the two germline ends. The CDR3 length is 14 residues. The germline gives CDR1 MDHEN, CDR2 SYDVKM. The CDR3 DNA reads TGTGCCAGCAGAGCCCACGACCCGGCCGACGAGCAGTACTTC. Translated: CASRAHDPADEQYF. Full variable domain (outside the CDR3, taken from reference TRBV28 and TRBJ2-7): DVKVTQSSRYLVKRTGEKVFLECVQDMDHENMFWYRQDPGLGLRLIYFSYDVKMKEKGDIPEGYSVSREKKERFSLILESASTNQTSMYLCASRAHDPADEQYFGPGTRLTVT.

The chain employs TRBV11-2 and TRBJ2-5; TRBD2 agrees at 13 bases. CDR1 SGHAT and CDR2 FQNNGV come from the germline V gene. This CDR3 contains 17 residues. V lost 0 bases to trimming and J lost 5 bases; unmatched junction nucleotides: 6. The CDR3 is CASSLDQLAGGLETQYF. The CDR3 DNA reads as TGTGCCAGCAGCTTAGATCAACTAGCGGGAGGGTTGGAGACCCAGTACTTC.

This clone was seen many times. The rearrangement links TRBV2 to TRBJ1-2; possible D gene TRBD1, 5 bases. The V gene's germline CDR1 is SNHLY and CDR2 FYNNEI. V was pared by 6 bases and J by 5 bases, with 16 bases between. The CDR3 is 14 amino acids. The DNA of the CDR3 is TGTGCCAGCAGCCTAAGTGGGGCGAAGTATGGCTACACCTTC. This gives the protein CASSLSGAKYGYTF.

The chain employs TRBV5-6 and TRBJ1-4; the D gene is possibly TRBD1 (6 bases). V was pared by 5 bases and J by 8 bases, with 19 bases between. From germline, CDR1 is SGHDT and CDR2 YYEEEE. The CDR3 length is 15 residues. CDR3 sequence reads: CASSRDRPREEKLFF. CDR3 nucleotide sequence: TGTGCCAGCAGTCGCGACAGGCCGAGGGAAGAAAAACTGTTTTTT.

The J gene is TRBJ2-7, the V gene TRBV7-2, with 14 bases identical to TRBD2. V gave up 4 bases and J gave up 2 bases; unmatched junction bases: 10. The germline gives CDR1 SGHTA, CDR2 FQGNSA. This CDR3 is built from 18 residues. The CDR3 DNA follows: TGTGCCAGCAGCTCAGGGACTAGCGGGAGTAAGGCCGCCTACGAGCAGTACTTC. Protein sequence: CASSSGTSGSKAAYEQYF.

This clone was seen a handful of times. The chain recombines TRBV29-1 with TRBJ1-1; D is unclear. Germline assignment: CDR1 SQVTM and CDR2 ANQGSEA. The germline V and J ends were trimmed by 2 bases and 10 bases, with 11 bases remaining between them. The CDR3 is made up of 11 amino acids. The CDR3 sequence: CSVESNSRAFF. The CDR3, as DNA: TGCAGCGTTGAATCCAACAGCCGAGCTTTCTTT.

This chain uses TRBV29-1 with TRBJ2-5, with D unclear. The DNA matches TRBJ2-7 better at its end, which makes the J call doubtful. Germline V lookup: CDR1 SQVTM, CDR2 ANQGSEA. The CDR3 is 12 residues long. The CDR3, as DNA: TGCAGCGCCCGGTCCGACTCCTACGAGCAGTACTTC. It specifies CSARSDSYEQYF.

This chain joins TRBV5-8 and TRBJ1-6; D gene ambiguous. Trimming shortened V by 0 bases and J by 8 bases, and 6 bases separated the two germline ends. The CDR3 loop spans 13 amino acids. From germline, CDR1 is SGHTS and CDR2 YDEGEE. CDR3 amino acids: CASSLERDSPLHF. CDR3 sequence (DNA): TGTGCCAGCAGCTTGGAAAGGGATTCACCCCTCCACTTT. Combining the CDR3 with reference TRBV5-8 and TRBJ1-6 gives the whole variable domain EAGVTQSPTHLIKTRGQQATLRCSPISGHTSVYWYQQALGLGLQFLLWYDEGEERNRGNFPPRFSGRQFPNYSSELNVNALELEDSALYLCASSLERDSPLHFGNGTRLTVT.

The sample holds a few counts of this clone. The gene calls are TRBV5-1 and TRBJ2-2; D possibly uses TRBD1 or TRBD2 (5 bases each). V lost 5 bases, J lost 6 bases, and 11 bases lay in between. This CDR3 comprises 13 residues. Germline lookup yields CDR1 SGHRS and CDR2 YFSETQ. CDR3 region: CASRPQGAGELFF. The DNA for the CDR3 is TGCGCCAGCAGGCCGCAGGGAGCCGGGGAGCTGTTTTTT.

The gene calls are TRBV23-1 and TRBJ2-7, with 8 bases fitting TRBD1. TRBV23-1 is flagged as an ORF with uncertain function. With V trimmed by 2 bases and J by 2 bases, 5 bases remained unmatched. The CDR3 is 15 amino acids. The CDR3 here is CASSQTRGQAYEQYF. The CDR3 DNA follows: TGCGCCAGCAGTCAAACCCGGGGACAGGCCTACGAGCAGTACTTC.

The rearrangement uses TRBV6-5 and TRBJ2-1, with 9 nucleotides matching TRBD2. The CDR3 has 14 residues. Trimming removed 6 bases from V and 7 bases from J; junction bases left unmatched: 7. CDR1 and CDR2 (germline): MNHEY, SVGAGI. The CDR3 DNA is TGTGCCAGCAGCCCCGGGACTAGCAATAATGAGCAGTTCTTC. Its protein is CASSPGTSNNEQFF.

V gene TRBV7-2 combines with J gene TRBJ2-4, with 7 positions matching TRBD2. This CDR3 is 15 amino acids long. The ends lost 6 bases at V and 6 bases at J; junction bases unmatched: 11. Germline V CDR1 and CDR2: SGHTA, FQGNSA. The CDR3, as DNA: TGTGCCAGCAGTTATGGCGGGGGTCGCACAAACATTCAGTACTTC. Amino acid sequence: CASSYGGGRTNIQYF.

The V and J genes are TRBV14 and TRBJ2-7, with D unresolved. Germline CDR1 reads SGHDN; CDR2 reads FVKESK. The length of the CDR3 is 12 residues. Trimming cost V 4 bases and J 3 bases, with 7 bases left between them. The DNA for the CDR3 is TGTGCCAGCAGCCCAGGAGACTACGAGCAGTACTTC. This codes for CASSPGDYEQYF.

CDR3 sequence (DNA): TGTGCCAGCAGGGCTTCAGGGGCGAGACGTGAAAAACTGTTTTTT. Protein product: CASRASGARREKLFF. V is TRBV11-2 and J is TRBJ1-4; maybe TRBD1 (6 bases). The CDR3 consists of 15 residues. Per the germline V gene, CDR1 is SGHAT and CDR2 is FQNNGV. V dropped 6 bases and J dropped 7 bases, with 18 bases sitting between them.

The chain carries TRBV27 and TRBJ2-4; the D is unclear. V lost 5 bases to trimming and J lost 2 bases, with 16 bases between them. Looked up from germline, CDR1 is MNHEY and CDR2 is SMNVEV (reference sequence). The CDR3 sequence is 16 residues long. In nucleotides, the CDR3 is TGTGCCAGCAGTCAAGGACCGAGATTAACCAAAAACATTCAGTACTTC. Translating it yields CASSQGPRLTKNIQYF.

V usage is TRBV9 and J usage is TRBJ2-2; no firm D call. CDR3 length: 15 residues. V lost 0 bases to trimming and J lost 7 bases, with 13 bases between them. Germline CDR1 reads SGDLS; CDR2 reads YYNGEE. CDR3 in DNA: TGTGCCAGCAGCGTAGAGGGCAGTTACATCGGGGAGCTGTTTTTT. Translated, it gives CASSVEGSYIGELFF.

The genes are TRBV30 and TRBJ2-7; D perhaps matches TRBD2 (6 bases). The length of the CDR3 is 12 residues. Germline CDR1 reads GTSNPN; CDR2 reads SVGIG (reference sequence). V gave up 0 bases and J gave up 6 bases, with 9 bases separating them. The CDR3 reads CAWSVNGGEQYF. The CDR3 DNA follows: TGTGCCTGGAGTGTAAACGGGGGCGAGCAGTACTTC.

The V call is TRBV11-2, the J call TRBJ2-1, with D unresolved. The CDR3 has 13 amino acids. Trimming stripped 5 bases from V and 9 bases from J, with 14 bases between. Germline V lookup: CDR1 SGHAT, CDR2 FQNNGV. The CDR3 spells CASSPQSGTEQFF. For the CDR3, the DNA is TGTGCCAGCAGCCCCCAGTCGGGCACTGAGCAGTTCTTC.

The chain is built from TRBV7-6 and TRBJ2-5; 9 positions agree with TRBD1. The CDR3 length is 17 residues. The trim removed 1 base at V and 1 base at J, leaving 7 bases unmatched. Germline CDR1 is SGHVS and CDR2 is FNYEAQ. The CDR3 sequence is CASSLGVTGGFQETQYF. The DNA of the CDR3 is TGTGCCAGCAGCTTAGGGGTCACAGGGGGCTTCCAAGAGACCCAGTACTTC.

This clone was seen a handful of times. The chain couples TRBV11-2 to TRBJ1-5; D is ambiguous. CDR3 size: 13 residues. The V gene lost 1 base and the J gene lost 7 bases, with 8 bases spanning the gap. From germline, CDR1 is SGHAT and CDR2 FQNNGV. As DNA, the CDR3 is TGTGCCAGCAGCTTAGTTGAGGGACAGCCCCAGCATTTT. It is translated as CASSLVEGQPQHF.

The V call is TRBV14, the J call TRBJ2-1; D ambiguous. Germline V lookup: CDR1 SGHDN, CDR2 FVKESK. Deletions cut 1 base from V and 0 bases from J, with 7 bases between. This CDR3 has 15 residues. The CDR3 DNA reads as TGTGCCAGCAGCCAAGTACCGAGCTCCTACAATGAGCAGTTCTTC. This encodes CASSQVPSSYNEQFF. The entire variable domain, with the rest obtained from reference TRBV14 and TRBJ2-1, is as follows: EAGVTQFPSHSVIEKGQTVTLRCDPISGHDNLYWYRRVMGKEIKFLLHFVKESKQDESGMPNNRFLAERTGGTYSTLKVQPAELEDSGVYFCASSQVPSSYNEQFFGPGTRLTVL.

CDR3 sequence (DNA): TGTGCCATCAGATCGGGGACATCGGCCGATACGCAGTATTTT. It yields the protein CAIRSGTSADTQYF. The chain joins TRBV10-3 to TRBJ2-3, with D perhaps matching TRBD1 (6 bases). Germline V gene lookup returns CDR1 ENHRY and CDR2 SYGVKD. V lost 6 bases, J lost 6 bases, and 16 bases lay in between. The CDR3 is 14 residues long.

The CDR3 bases are TGTGCCAGCTCATCACAGGGTAGTCAGCCCCAGCATTTT. Amino acids: CASSSQGSQPQHF. The V and J genes are TRBV6-6 and TRBJ1-5; the D gene is possibly TRBD1 (6 bases). The CDR3 length is 13 residues. V lost 8 bases and J lost 6, with 14 bases in between. Germline V lookup: CDR1 MNHNY, CDR2 SVGAGI (reference sequence).

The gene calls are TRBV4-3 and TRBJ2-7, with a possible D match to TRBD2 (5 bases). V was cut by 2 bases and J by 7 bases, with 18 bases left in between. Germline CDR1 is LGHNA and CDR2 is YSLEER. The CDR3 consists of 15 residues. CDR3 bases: TGCGCCAGCAGCCAAATGACTACGAATCTGGGGGAGCAGTACTTC. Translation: CASSQMTTNLGEQYF.

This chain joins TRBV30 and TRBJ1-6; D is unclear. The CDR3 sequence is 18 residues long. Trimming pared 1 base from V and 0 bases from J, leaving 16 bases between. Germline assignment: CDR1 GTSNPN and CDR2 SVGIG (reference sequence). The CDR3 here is CAWSDRLEGSSYNSPLHF. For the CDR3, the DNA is TGTGCCTGGAGTGACCGGTTGGAGGGTAGCTCCTATAATTCACCCCTCCACTTT.